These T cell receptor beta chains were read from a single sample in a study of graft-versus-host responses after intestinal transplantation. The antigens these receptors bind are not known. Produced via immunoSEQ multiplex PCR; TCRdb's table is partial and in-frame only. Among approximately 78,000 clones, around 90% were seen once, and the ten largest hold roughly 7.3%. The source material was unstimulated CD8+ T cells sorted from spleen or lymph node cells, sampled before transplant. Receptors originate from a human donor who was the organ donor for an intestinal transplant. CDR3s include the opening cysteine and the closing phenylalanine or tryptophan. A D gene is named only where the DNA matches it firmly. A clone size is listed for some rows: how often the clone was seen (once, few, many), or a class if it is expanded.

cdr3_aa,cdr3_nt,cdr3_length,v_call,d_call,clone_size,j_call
CSVEDYLAGLVDEQFF,TGCAGCGTTGAAGATTACCTAGCGGGGTTGGTTGATGAGCAGTTCTTC,16,TRBV29-1,TRBD2,NA,TRBJ2-1
CASRGRGQETQYF,TGTGCCAGCAGGGGGCGGGGCCAAGAGACCCAGTACTTC,13,TRBV25-1,NA,NA,TRBJ2-5
CASADRGGTDTQYF,TGTGCCAGCGCCGATAGGGGTGGTACAGATACGCAGTATTTT,14,TRBV11-3,NA,NA,TRBJ2-3
CASRPPGANVLTF,TGTGCCAGCAGGCCACCGGGGGCCAACGTCCTGACTTTC,13,TRBV28,NA,NA,TRBJ2-6
CASSFGGNTGELFF,TGTGCCAGCAGCTTCGGGGGCAACACCGGGGAGCTGTTTTTT,14,TRBV7-9,NA,NA,TRBJ2-2
CASSEGAGAYNEQFF,TGTGCCAGCAGTGAAGGAGCGGGGGCTTACAATGAGCAGTTCTTC,15,TRBV6-4,TRBD2,NA,TRBJ2-1
CASSQSVRGLWAGELFF,TGTGCCAGCAGCCAGTCCGTTCGTGGGTTGTGGGCCGGGGAGCTGTTTTTT,17,TRBV4-2,NA,once,TRBJ2-2
CASSRITDTQYF,TGTGCCAGCAGTCGTATTACAGATACGCAGTATTTT,12,TRBV13,NA,NA,TRBJ2-3
CASSLASGEIYSTDTQYF,TGTGCCAGCAGTTTGGCTAGCGGGGAGATTTATAGCACAGATACGCAGTATTTT,18,TRBV28,TRBD2,NA,TRBJ2-3
CASSHHPGQGRPNEKLFF,TGTGCCAGCAGCCACCATCCGGGACAGGGGAGGCCTAATGAAAAACTGTTTTTT,18,TRBV4-2,TRBD1,NA,TRBJ1-4
CASSQDRVSQETQYF,TGCGCCAGCAGCCAAGATCGGGTTTCCCAAGAGACCCAGTACTTC,15,TRBV4-1,NA,once,TRBJ2-5
CAWSIPIWLNSGNTIYF,TGTGCCTGGAGTATTCCCATCTGGTTGAACTCTGGAAACACCATATATTTT,17,TRBV30,NA,NA,TRBJ1-3
CASSAAGNTYNEQFF,TGTGCCAGTAGTGCAGCGGGGAATACCTACAATGAGCAGTTCTTC,15,TRBV19,TRBD2,NA,TRBJ2-1
CASSWRDRGSTDTQYF,TGTGCCAGTAGTTGGAGGGACAGGGGGAGCACAGATACGCAGTATTTT,16,TRBV19,TRBD1,NA,TRBJ2-3
CASSLGGYLNNSPLHF,TGTGCCAGCAGCTTGGGGGGATACCTAAATAATTCACCCCTCCACTTT,16,TRBV7-3,NA,NA,TRBJ1-6
CASSLGMRWREAFF,TGTGCCAGCAGCTTGGGAATGCGGTGGCGTGAAGCTTTCTTT,14,TRBV5-6,NA,once,TRBJ1-1
CASSLTGLYEQYF,TGTGCCAGCAGTTTGACAGGGCTTTACGAGCAGTACTTC,13,TRBV28,TRBD1,once,TRBJ2-7
CASSIEGSTYEQYF,TGTGCCAGCAGCATCGAGGGGTCTACCTACGAGCAGTACTTC,14,TRBV7-9,NA,once,TRBJ2-7
CASSKMGGEFTTNEKLFF,TGTGCCAGCAGCAAGATGGGGGGAGAGTTTACAACTAATGAAAAACTGTTTTTT,18,TRBV7-9,NA,NA,TRBJ1-4
CASSFGTGEQYF,TGTGCCAGCAGCTTCGGGACAGGGGAGCAGTACTTC,12,TRBV7-9,TRBD1,NA,TRBJ2-7
CASSLANGGATDTQYF,TGTGCCAGCAGCTTGGCCAACGGGGGGGCCACAGATACGCAGTATTTT,16,TRBV5-6,TRBD2,once,TRBJ2-3
CASSYSSGSGAGELFF,TGTGCCAGCAGTTACTCGAGCGGTTCGGGCGCCGGGGAGCTGTTTTTT,16,TRBV6-5,NA,NA,TRBJ2-2
CASSGMVDEQYF,TGTGCCAGTAGCGGAATGGTGGACGAGCAGTACTTC,12,TRBV19,NA,few,TRBJ2-7
CASSKGQGIDGYTF,TGTGCCAGCAGTAAAGGGCAGGGTATTGATGGCTACACCTTC,14,TRBV28,NA,NA,TRBJ1-2
CASSQGSAGLGVEQYF,TGTGCCAGCAGCCAAGGATCTGCAGGGCTGGGGGTCGAGCAGTACTTC,16,TRBV14,NA,medium-sized,TRBJ2-7
CAWSVAGGYEKLFF,TGTGCCTGGAGTGTAGCAGGGGGCTACGAAAAACTGTTTTTT,14,TRBV30,TRBD1,NA,TRBJ1-4
CASSTGEVGELFF,TGTGCCAGCAGTACTGGGGAGGTCGGGGAGCTGTTTTTT,13,TRBV6-5,NA,NA,TRBJ2-2
CASSLDSVDTQYF,TGTGCCAGCAGCTTAGATTCAGTGGATACGCAGTATTTT,13,TRBV7-3,NA,NA,TRBJ2-3
CASSYSGVRGPQETQYF,TGTGCCAGCAGTTACTCCGGGGTGAGGGGACCCCAAGAGACCCAGTACTTC,17,TRBV6-7,NA,large,TRBJ2-5
CASSSPRDRALGEQFF,TGTGCCAGCAGCTCCCCGAGGGACCGGGCCTTAGGTGAGCAGTTCTTC,16,TRBV7-6,NA,NA,TRBJ2-1
CASSLPGPAIGGYTF,TGCGCCAGCAGCCTCCCGGGTCCCGCCATTGGTGGCTACACCTTC,15,TRBV4-1,NA,once,TRBJ1-2
CASSARDLEDTQYF,TGCGCCAGCAGTGCCAGGGATTTAGAAGATACGCAGTATTTT,14,TRBV10-1,NA,NA,TRBJ2-3
CASSLKPGSTEAFF,TGCGCCAGCAGCTTGAAGCCAGGTTCAACTGAAGCTTTCTTT,14,TRBV5-1,NA,NA,TRBJ1-1
CASSPNWGNQPQHF,TGTGCCAGCAGCCCCAACTGGGGCAATCAGCCCCAGCATTTT,14,TRBV9,NA,once,TRBJ1-5
CASSLRLAGGQDTQYF,TGTGCCAGCAGTCTCAGACTAGCGGGGGGGCAAGATACGCAGTATTTT,16,TRBV27,TRBD2,NA,TRBJ2-3
CARDRRNEKLFF,TGTGCCAGGGACAGGAGGAATGAAAAACTGTTTTTT,12,TRBV19,TRBD1,few,TRBJ1-4
CASSYRDRATYEQYF,TGCGCCAGCAGCTACCGGGACAGGGCCACCTACGAGCAGTACTTC,15,TRBV4-1,TRBD1,NA,TRBJ2-7
CASSYRVPETQYF,TGTGCCAGCAGTTACAGGGTCCCAGAGACCCAGTACTTC,13,TRBV13,NA,NA,TRBJ2-5
CASSIRSLLNEKLFF,TGTGCCAGCAGCATAAGGTCGCTCCTGAATGAAAAACTGTTTTTT,15,TRBV28,NA,few,TRBJ1-4
CASSDQEGFDTQYF,TGTGCCAGCAGTGATCAAGAAGGGTTTGATACGCAGTATTTT,14,TRBV6-1,NA,NA,TRBJ2-3
CASSNPGMNSNQPQHF,TGTGCCAGCAGTAATCCAGGAATGAATAGCAATCAGCCCCAGCATTTT,16,TRBV6-6,NA,once,TRBJ1-5
CASSLTSGGPYQETQYF,TGTGCCAGCAGTTTAACTAGCGGGGGCCCCTACCAAGAGACCCAGTACTTC,17,TRBV28,TRBD2,NA,TRBJ2-5
CASSVGQNNSPLHF,TGTGCCAGCAGTGTGGGACAGAATAATTCACCCCTCCACTTT,14,TRBV6-5,TRBD1,NA,TRBJ1-6
CASRVPPFGYTF,TGCGCCAGCAGAGTGCCACCGTTCGGCTACACCTTC,12,TRBV10-2,NA,NA,TRBJ1-2